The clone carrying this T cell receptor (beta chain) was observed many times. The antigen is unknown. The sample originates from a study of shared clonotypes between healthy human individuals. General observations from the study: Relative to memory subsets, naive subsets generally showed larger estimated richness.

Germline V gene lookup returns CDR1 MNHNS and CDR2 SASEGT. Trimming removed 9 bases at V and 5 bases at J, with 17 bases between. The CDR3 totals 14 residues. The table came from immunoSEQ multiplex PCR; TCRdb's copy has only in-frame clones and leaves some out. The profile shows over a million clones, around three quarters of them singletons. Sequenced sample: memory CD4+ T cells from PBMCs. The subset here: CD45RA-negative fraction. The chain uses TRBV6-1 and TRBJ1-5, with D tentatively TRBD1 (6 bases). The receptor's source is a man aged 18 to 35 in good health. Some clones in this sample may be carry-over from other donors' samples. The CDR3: CASTSRTADQPQHF. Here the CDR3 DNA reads TGTGCCAGTACCTCCAGGACAGCCGATCAGCCCCAGCATTTT.